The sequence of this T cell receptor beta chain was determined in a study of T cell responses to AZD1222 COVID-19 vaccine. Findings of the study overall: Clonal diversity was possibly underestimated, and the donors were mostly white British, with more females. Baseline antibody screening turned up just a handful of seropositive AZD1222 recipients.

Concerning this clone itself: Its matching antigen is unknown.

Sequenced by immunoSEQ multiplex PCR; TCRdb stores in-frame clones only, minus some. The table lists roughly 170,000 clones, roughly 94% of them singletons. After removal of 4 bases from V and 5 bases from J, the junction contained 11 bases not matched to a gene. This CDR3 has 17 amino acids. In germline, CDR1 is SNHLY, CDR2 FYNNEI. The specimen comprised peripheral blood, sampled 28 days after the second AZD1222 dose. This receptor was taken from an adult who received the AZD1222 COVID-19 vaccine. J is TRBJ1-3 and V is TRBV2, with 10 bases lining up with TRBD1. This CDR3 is CASSAPIGTGDRNTIYF. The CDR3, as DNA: TGTGCCAGCAGTGCCCCCATAGGGACAGGGGATAGAAACACCATATATTTT.